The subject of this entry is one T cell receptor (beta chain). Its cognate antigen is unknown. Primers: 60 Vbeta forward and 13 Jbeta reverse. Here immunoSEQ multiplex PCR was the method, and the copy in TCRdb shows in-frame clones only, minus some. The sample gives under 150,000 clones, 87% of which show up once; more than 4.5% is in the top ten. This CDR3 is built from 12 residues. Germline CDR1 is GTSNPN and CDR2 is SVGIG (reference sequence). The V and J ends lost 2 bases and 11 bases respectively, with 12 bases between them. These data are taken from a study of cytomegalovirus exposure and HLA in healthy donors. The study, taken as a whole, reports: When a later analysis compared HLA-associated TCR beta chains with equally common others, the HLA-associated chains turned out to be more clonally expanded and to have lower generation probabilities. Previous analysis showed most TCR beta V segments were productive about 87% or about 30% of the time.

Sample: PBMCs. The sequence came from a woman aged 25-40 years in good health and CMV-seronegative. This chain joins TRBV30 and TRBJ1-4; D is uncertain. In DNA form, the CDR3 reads TGTGCCTGGAGTCCCGACCAGGCGAAACTGTTTTTT. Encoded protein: CAWSPDQAKLFF.